The 4 T cell receptor beta chains presented below share a single source sample, sequenced in a study of blood T cell repertoires in COVID-19 (TCRdb year 2020). The library was prepared using the immunoSEQ multiplex PCR assay. TCRdb provides this immuneACCESS table in a form limited to in-frame rearrangements. Some clones are lacking; in checked studies, under half of them reflect an unresolved V gene, and why the rest are absent is not known. For this sample there are around 180,000 clones; about four fifths appear just once. The ten largest clones take up roughly 6.8% of the sample. Sequencing input: peripheral blood. Receptors were obtained from a human donor in a cohort sampled during active COVID-19.

The J gene is TRBJ2-7, the V gene TRBV30; 7 nucleotides line up with TRBD2. The length of the CDR3 is 15 residues. Germline V lookup: CDR1 GTSNPN, CDR2 SVGIG (reference sequence). With V trimmed by 2 bases and J by 1 base, 8 bases remained unmatched. The CDR3 region has the DNA TGTGCCTGGAGTCCCCGGGGGGAGGCTTCCTACGAGCAGTACTTC. This encodes CAWSPRGEASYEQYF.

This clone came up a few times. The chain links TRBV14 to TRBJ2-3, with 7 bases matching TRBD1. CDR3 length equals 15 residues. V dropped 3 bases and J dropped 0; count of bases not matched to a gene: 3. CDR1 and CDR2 from the germline V gene are SGHDN and FVKESK. The CDR3 nucleotides are TGTGCCAGCAGCCAGTTGGACAGGAGCACAGATACGCAGTATTTT. The encoded protein is CASSQLDRSTDTQYF.

V is TRBV9 and J is TRBJ2-3; a possible D gene is TRBD1 (6 bases). CDR1 is SGDLS and CDR2 is YYNGEE in the germline V gene. V gave up 3 bases and J gave up 10 bases, with 12 bases separating them. This CDR3 region has 12 residues. The CDR3 is CASSDGTKAQYF. The CDR3 DNA reads as TGTGCCAGCAGCGATGGGACAAAAGCGCAGTATTTT.

As regards this clone: Other nucleotide sequences in the sample specify the same CDR3. V usage is TRBV2 and J usage is TRBJ2-2; tentative D call: TRBD2 (7 bases). V was trimmed by 6 bases and J by 1 base, leaving 9 bases between them. This CDR3 comprises 14 residues. The germline V gene encodes CDR1 SNHLY and CDR2 FYNNEI. The CDR3, as DNA: TGTGCCAGCAGAGCGGGACAGAACACCGGGGAGCTGTTTTTT. Translation: CASRAGQNTGELFF.